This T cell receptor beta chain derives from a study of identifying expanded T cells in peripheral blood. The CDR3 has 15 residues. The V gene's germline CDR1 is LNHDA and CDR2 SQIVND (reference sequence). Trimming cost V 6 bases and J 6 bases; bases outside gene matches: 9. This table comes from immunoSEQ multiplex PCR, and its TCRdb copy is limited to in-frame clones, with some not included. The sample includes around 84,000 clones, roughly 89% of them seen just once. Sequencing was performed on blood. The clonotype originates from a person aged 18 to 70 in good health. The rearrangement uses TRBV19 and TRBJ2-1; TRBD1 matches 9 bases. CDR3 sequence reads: CASSPGQGFGNEQFF. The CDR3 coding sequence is TGTGCCAGTAGCCCGGGACAGGGATTCGGCAATGAGCAGTTCTTC.